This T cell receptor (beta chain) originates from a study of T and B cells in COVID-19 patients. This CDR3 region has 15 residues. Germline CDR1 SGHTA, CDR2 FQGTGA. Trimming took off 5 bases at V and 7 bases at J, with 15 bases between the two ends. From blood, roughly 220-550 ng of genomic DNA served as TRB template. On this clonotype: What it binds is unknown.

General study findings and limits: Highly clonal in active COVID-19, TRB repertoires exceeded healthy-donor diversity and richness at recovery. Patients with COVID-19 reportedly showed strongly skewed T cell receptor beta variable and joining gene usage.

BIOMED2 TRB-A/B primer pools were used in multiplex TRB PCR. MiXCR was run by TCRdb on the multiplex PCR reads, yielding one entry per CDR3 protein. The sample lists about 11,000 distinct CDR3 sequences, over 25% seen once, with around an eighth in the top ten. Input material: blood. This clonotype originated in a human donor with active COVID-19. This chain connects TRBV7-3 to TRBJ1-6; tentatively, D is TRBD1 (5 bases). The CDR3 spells CASSIDTGLNSPLHF. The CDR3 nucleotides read TGTGCCAGCAGCATAGACACGGGACTGAATTCACCCCTCCACTTT.